These 11 T cell receptor beta chains were sequenced from one sample in a study of radiotherapy plus CTLA-4 blockade in lung cancer. The assay was immunoSEQ multiplex PCR, and TCRdb's table has in-frame clones only and misses some. The sample contains approximately 99,000 clones, 70% to 90% of which appear only once. This material consisted of peripheral blood, taken from a patient treated with radiotherapy plus ipilimumab. All receptors come from a human donor with non-small cell lung cancer that progressed on radiotherapy plus ipilimumab.

The chain combines TRBV11-2 with TRBJ1-2; 8 bases agree with TRBD1. Per the germline V gene, CDR1 is SGHAT and CDR2 is FQNNGV. The CDR3 length is 15 residues. V lost 5 bases to trimming and J lost 8 bases; unmatched junction nucleotides: 13. The CDR3 sequence: CASSGGQETWGGYTF. CDR3 coding DNA: TGTGCCAGCAGCGGGGGACAGGAGACCTGGGGCGGCTACACCTTC. Full variable domain (remainder filled in from reference TRBV11-2 and TRBJ1-2): EAGVAQSPRYKIIEKRQSVAFWCNPISGHATLYWYQQILGQGPKLLIQFQNNGVVDDSQLPKDRFSAERLKGVDSTLKIQPAKLEDSAVYLCASSGGQETWGGYTFGSGTRLTVV.

The rearrangement joins TRBV27 to TRBJ1-2; 8 nucleotides match TRBD1. V was clipped by 6 bases and J by 7 bases; unmatched bases: 10. Germline-derived CDR1 and CDR2 are MNHEY and SMNVEV (reference sequence). The CDR3 is 14 amino acids. The CDR3 DNA reads as TGTGCCAGCAGGTCTAACAGGGGGTCTGGTGGCTACACCTTC. Translating gives CASRSNRGSGGYTF.

V gene TRBV9 combines with J gene TRBJ2-1; D may match TRBD1 or TRBD2 (5 bases each). The V gene's germline CDR1 is SGDLS and CDR2 YYNGEE. Trimming took off 4 bases at V and 8 bases at J, with 16 bases between the two ends. The CDR3 covers 14 residues. CDR3 protein: CASSKGTAPDEQFF. The CDR3 nucleotides are TGTGCCAGCAGCAAGGGGACCGCGCCGGATGAGCAGTTCTTC.

This chain connects TRBV4-2 to TRBJ2-2; 11 bases align to TRBD2. Trimming removed 1 base from V and 1 base from J; junction bases left unmatched: 5. Germline loops: CDR1 LGHNA, CDR2 YNFKEQ. This CDR3 is built from 18 residues. The CDR3 here is CASSQVNSGRGNTGELFF. The CDR3 coding sequence is TGTGCCAGCAGCCAAGTGAATAGCGGGAGGGGGAACACCGGGGAGCTGTTTTTT.

The rearrangement uses TRBV27 and TRBJ2-7; 7 nucleotides line up with TRBD2. The germline V gene encodes CDR1 MNHEY and CDR2 SMNVEV (reference sequence). Trimming took 0 bases from V and 5 from J; bases not matched to a gene: 10. The CDR3 is 16 residues long. DNA for the CDR3: TGTGCCAGCAGTTTATCGTGGCCCGGGGACTATAACGAGCAGTACTTC. Its translation is CASSLSWPGDYNEQYF.

The chain employs TRBV11-2 and TRBJ2-7; 7 nucleotides align to TRBD1. Germline V gene sequence: CDR1 SGHAT, CDR2 FQNNGV. This CDR3 is 16 amino acids long. The junction had 11 bases not matched to a gene; V was cut back by 5 bases and J by 1 base. The CDR3 nucleotides are TGTGCCAGCAGCGCTGGGGTCGGACAGGTGTCCTACGAGCAGTACTTC. The encoded protein is CASSAGVGQVSYEQYF.

The chain carries TRBV30 and TRBJ1-4, with D tentatively TRBD1 (6 bases). Germline values: CDR1 GTSNPN, CDR2 SVGIG (reference sequence). The CDR3 is made up of 14 amino acids. The V gene lost 3 bases and the J gene lost 8 bases, with 16 bases spanning the gap. For the CDR3, the DNA is TGTGCCTGGAGCTTGGGGGCCTTGGGGGAAAAACTGTTTTTT. It specifies CAWSLGALGEKLFF.

CDR3 nucleotide sequence: TGTGCCAGCAGCTTGGTTGGGGGAGGGAGAGAGACCCAGTACTTC. This sequence encodes CASSLVGGGRETQYF. This rearrangement joins TRBV5-4 to TRBJ2-5; the match to TRBD2 covers 7 bases. There are 15 residues in the CDR3. The junction had 6 bases not matched to a gene; V was cut back by 0 bases and J by 4 bases. The germline gives CDR1 SGHNT, CDR2 YYREEE (reference sequence).

The chain combines TRBV19 with TRBJ2-1; 8 nucleotides match TRBD1. After removal of 5 bases from V and 7 bases from J, the junction contained 10 bases not matched to a gene. Germline V lookup: CDR1 LNHDA, CDR2 SQIVND (reference sequence). The CDR3 loop spans 15 amino acids. DNA of the CDR3: TGTGCCAGTAGTCCCGGGCAGGGGGCGCTTAATGAGCAGTTCTTC. Its translation: CASSPGQGALNEQFF.

This chain links TRBV9 with TRBJ2-1; possible D gene TRBD1, 5 bases. This CDR3 comprises 14 residues. Germline lookup yields CDR1 SGDLS and CDR2 YYNGEE. V was pared by 0 bases and J by 4 bases, with 8 bases between. The CDR3 coding sequence is TGTGCCAGCAGCGTAGGGACACTTTACAATGAGCAGTTCTTC. This codes for CASSVGTLYNEQFF.

The V and J genes are TRBV6-6 and TRBJ1-2, with a possible D match to TRBD1 (5 bases). This CDR3 is 13 amino acids long. V was clipped by 5 bases and J by 1 base, with 8 bases between them. CDR1 and CDR2 (germline): MNHNY, SVGAGI (reference sequence). The CDR3 DNA is TGTGCCAGCAGTCGGGACGGTAACTATGGCTACACCTTC. Translating gives CASSRDGNYGYTF.